The clone carrying this T cell receptor (beta chain) occurred many times. Antigen specificity is unknown. From the 5' RACE reads, TCRdb called clonotypes with MiXCR, one entry per CDR3 protein. The sample records 250,000 to 300,000 distinct CDR3 sequences, less than 20% being singletons. The data were taken from a study of T-cell memory formation after mild COVID-19. Study summary: TCR clusters were mostly confined to one donor each. The study's findings and limits: Proof of SARS-CoV-2 specificity was absent for the second-wave clones that crested on day 37. Some responding clones appeared in pre-infection memory, suggesting cross-reactive memory joined.

Unmatched junction bases numbered 14, after V lost 5 bases and J lost 8 bases. The CDR3 contains 16 residues. This chain uses TRBV12-3 or TRBV12-4 with TRBJ2-1; 8 bases fit TRBD2. The TCR comes from a man between 18 and 29 years old who had mild COVID-19 (a few samples of this study predate the infection). Cell type and time point are not known. The sequenced sample was PBMCs or a T cell subset sorted from them (not recorded which). The CDR3 nucleotides read TGTGCCAGCAGTAACAACCGGGGGGGCGGGTCTTATGAGCAGTTCTTC. This encodes CASSNNRGGGSYEQFF.